A selection of T cell receptor beta chains follows, all from one sample in a study of human T cells and chemical hapten exposure. Using its own MiXCR run on the RACE reads, TCRdb lists one record per CDR3 protein. Here the sample spans 35,000 to 45,000 distinct CDR3 sequences, more than 9% being singletons. Sample: whole blood, taken in connection with sensitization to the hapten diphenylcyclopropenone (DPC). Receptor source: a woman in her 30s with alopecia areata. Some clones in this sample may be carry-over from other donors' samples. The CDR3 runs from the conserved cysteine through the conserved F or W. A D gene is named only where the DNA matches it firmly. Clone sizes are given selectively: once, few, many, or a class where the clone is expanded.

v_call,cdr3_length,j_call,clone_size,d_call,cdr3_nt,cdr3_aa
TRBV6-5,14,TRBJ1-3,few,NA,TGTGCCAGCAGTGCTGGGGCAGGGGGAAACACCATATATTTT,CASSAGAGGNTIYF
TRBV7-2,15,TRBJ2-5,many,TRBD2,TGTGCCAGCAGGAGGGATTTAGCGGGGCAAGAGACCCAGTACTTC,CASRRDLAGQETQYF
TRBV29-1,13,TRBJ2-1,NA,TRBD1,TGCAGCGTTGAGGGCGACAGGGGAAACTTCCGGTTCTTC,CSVEGDRGNFRFF
TRBV29-1,14,TRBJ2-3,once,NA,TGCAGCGTTGAAGTCTCCCTTCCCACAGATACGCAGTATTTT,CSVEVSLPTDTQYF
TRBV6-2/TRBV6-3,14,TRBJ2-3,NA,TRBD2,TGTGCCAGCAGTGTGGGTCTAGCGGGGCGCACGCAGTATTTT,CASSVGLAGRTQYF
TRBV7-3,17,TRBJ2-2,few,TRBD1,TGTGCCAGCAGCTTACACGGACAGGGGGCGCTGACCGGGGAGCTGTTTTTT,CASSLHGQGALTGELFF
TRBV28,14,TRBJ2-7,many,NA,TGTGCCAGCAGTTTTCGGGGGAGGTCCTACGAGCAGTACTTC,CASSFRGRSYEQYF
TRBV9,15,TRBJ2-3,many,NA,TGTGCCAGCAGCGCGACAGGAACTAGCACAGATACGCAGTATTTT,CASSATGTSTDTQYF
TRBV12-3/TRBV12-4,16,TRBJ2-5,NA,NA,TGTGCCAGCAGTTTAGCGGGACAGCGGAGGGGAGAGACCCAGTACTTC,CASSLAGQRRGETQYF
TRBV12-3/TRBV12-4,13,TRBJ1-2,NA,NA,TGTGCCAGCAGTCCCCAGGGGATGAGGAGCTACACCTTC,CASSPQGMRSYTF
TRBV20-1,12,TRBJ1-1,few,NA,TGCAGTGCGAATGAGGTGAACACTGAAGCTTTCTTT,CSANEVNTEAFF
TRBV28,14,TRBJ1-5,few,NA,TGTGCCAGCACCTCCGGTCCGGGGAATCAGCCCCAGCATTTT,CASTSGPGNQPQHF
TRBV2,13,TRBJ1-1,NA,NA,TGTGCCAGCTGCTACACAGGTGGGACTGAAGCTTTCTTT,CASCYTGGTEAFF
TRBV9,12,TRBJ1-2,few,NA,TGTGCCAGCAGCGTGATCACTGGGGGCTACACCTTC,CASSVITGGYTF
TRBV29-1,12,TRBJ2-1,NA,NA,TGCAGCGTAAGAAGACCTAACAATGAGCAGTTCTTC,CSVRRPNNEQFF
TRBV6-1,13,TRBJ1-1,many,NA,TGTGCCAGCAGTGAGGGGCGGCACACTGAAGCTTTCTTT,CASSEGRHTEAFF
TRBV20-1,11,TRBJ2-2,many,NA,TGCAGTGCTAGTGTAAAAGGGGAGCTGTTTTTT,CSASVKGELFF
TRBV7-2,14,TRBJ1-5,few,NA,TGTGCCAGCAGCTTAGGGTCCGGCAATCAGCCCCAGCATTTT,CASSLGSGNQPQHF
TRBV5-1,17,TRBJ1-6,medium-sized,NA,TGCGCCAGCAGCTTGGAGGTCGGGAGCTCCTATAATTCACCCCTCCACTTT,CASSLEVGSSYNSPLHF
TRBV6-2/TRBV6-3,12,TRBJ2-3,NA,NA,TGTGCCAGCAGTCCCTACACAGATACGCAGTATTTT,CASSPYTDTQYF
TRBV20-1,15,TRBJ2-3,few,NA,TGCAGTGCTAGGGGGAGGACTCAAAACACAGATACGCAGTATTTT,CSARGRTQNTDTQYF
TRBV4-1,15,TRBJ2-5,many,TRBD2,TGCGCCAGCAGCCAAGTAGCGGGGGGGGAAGAGACCCAGTACTTC,CASSQVAGGEETQYF
TRBV7-3,15,TRBJ2-1,few,TRBD2,TGTGCCAGCAGCATGGGACTAGCGGGCCCAGAGGAGCAGTTCTTC,CASSMGLAGPEEQFF
TRBV4-3,13,TRBJ2-7,few,NA,TGCGCCAGCAGCCGGGGGGCCTCCTACGAGCAGTACTTC,CASSRGASYEQYF
TRBV20-1,14,TRBJ1-1,few,TRBD1,TGCAGTGCTCCCAGGACAGGGGGAAACACTGAAGCTTTCTTT,CSAPRTGGNTEAFF
TRBV10-3,15,TRBJ2-1,many,TRBD2,TGTGCCACCGACGCCGGAGCGGGGGGGCTGAATGAGCAGTTCTTC,CATDAGAGGLNEQFF